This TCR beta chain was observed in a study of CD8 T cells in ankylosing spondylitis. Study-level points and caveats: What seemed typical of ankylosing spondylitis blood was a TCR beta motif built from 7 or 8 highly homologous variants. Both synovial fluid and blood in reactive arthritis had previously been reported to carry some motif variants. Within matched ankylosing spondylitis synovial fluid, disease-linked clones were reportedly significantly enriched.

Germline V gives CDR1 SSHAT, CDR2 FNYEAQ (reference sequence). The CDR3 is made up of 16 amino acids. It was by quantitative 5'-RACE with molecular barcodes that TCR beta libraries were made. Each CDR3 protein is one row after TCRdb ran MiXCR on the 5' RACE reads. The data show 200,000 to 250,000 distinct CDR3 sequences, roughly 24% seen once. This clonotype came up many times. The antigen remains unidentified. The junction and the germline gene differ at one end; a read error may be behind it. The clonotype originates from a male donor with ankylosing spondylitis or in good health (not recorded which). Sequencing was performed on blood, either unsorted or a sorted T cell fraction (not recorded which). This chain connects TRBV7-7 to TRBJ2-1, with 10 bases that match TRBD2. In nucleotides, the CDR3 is TGTGCTAGCAGCCCCCATAGGACTAGCGGAGCCAATGAGCAGTTCTTC. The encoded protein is CASSPHRTSGANEQFF.